This T cell receptor beta chain was obtained from a study of type 1 regulatory T cells. Background on the study: An in vitro protocol generated T-allo10, a Tr1-enriched, alloantigen-specific CD4 T cell product.

Study results and limitations: Compared with non-type 1 regulatory T cells, type 1 regulatory T cells showed a more restricted TCR repertoire.

TCRdb recomputed calls from the reads with MiXCR, one row per CDR3 protein. The sample lists 65,000 to 80,000 distinct CDR3 sequences; about 20% were seen once. As to this clonotype: What it binds is not known.

This sequence was found in a human donor in good health. Sequenced material: cultured type 1 regulatory T (Tr1) cells, either the whole culture or a sorted fraction (not recorded which).

CDR3 nucleotides: TGTGCCTCCCACTCCGGTTACTCTGGAAACACCATATATTTT. Translating it yields CASHSGYSGNTIYF. V is TRBV12-3 or TRBV12-4 and J is TRBJ1-3; no definite D call. The CDR3 runs to 14 residues. The germline V and J ends were trimmed by 11 bases and 0 bases, with 14 bases remaining between them.